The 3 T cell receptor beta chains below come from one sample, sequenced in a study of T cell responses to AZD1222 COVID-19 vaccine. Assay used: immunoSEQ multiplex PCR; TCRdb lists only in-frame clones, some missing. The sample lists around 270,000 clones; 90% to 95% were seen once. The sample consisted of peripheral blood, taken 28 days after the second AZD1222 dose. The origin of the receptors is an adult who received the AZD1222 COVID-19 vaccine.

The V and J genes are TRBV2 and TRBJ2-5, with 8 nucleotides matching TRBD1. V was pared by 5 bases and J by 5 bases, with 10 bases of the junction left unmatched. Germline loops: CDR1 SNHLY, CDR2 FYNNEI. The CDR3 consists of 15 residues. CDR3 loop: CASSRQGPTGETQYF. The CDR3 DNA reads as TGTGCCAGCAGTAGACAGGGGCCCACGGGCGAGACCCAGTACTTC.

CDR3 sequence (DNA): TGTGCCTGCGACAGCTCTGGGGCCAACGTCCTGACTTTC. Its translation is CACDSSGANVLTF. V usage is TRBV30 and J usage is TRBJ2-6; maybe TRBD1 (5 bases). The CDR3 extends over 13 amino acids. V lost 6 bases and J 0 bases, leaving 6 bases between the germline ends. Germline CDR1 GTSNPN, CDR2 SVGIG (reference sequence).

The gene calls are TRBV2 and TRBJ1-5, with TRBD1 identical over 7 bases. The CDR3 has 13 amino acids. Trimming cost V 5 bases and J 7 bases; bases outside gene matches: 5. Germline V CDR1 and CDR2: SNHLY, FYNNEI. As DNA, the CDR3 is TGTGCCAGCAGTCCGGGACAGCGACAGCCCCAGCATTTT. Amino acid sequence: CASSPGQRQPQHF.